These T cell receptor beta chains were read from a single sample in a study of identical twins. TCRdb fed the 5' RACE reads into MiXCR, producing one record per CDR3 protein. The sample yields approximately 700,000 distinct CDR3 sequences, over 15% seen once. These data were likewise used in another study, on T cells expressing NK-cell markers.

Sequencing was performed on PBMCs. Receptors originate from a woman aged 18-29 years in good health. The CDR3 runs from the conserved cysteine through the conserved F or W. The D gene is left open where the match is weak. Size is stated for part of the rows, as once, few or many counts, or as a class when the clone is expanded.

D gene: .
V gene: TRBV11-2
clone size: .
J gene: TRBJ2-5
CDR3 protein: CASSLETGGETQYF
CDR3 DNA: TGTGCCAGCAGCTTGGAAACGGGCGGGGAGACCCAGTACTTC

D gene: .
V gene: TRBV12-3/TRBV12-4
clone size: many
J gene: TRBJ2-7
CDR3 protein: CASSVGLSYYEQYF
CDR3 DNA: TGTGCCAGCAGCGTGGGCCTCTCCTATTACGAGCAGTACTTC

D gene: TRBD2
V gene: TRBV5-1
clone size: .
J gene: TRBJ2-7
CDR3 protein: CASSLESSGAGEQYF
CDR3 DNA: TGCGCCAGCAGCTTGGAGTCTAGCGGGGCGGGGGAGCAGTACTTC

D gene: TRBD2
V gene: TRBV7-3
clone size: .
J gene: TRBJ2-1
CDR3 protein: CASSSLAGPLYNEQFF
CDR3 DNA: TGTGCCAGCAGCTCACTAGCGGGCCCTCTCTACAATGAGCAGTTCTTC

D gene: TRBD2
V gene: TRBV20-1
clone size: few
J gene: TRBJ2-7
CDR3 protein: CSARDLRRAGGHYEQYF
CDR3 DNA: TGCAGTGCTAGAGATCTTAGGAGAGCGGGGGGGCATTACGAGCAGTACTTC

D gene: TRBD1
V gene: TRBV12-3/TRBV12-4
clone size: few
J gene: TRBJ2-1
CDR3 protein: CASSSGTAVYNEQFF
CDR3 DNA: TGTGCCAGCAGTTCCGGGACAGCGGTCTACAATGAGCAGTTCTTC

D gene: .
V gene: TRBV2
clone size: few
J gene: TRBJ1-2
CDR3 protein: CASTDRLANYGYTF
CDR3 DNA: TGTGCCAGCACCGATAGGTTAGCTAACTATGGCTACACCTTC

D gene: .
V gene: TRBV20-1
clone size: few
J gene: TRBJ2-3
CDR3 protein: CSARLAIQGDTQYF
CDR3 DNA: TGCAGTGCCCGGCTCGCTATCCAAGGAGATACGCAGTATTTT

D gene: .
V gene: TRBV20-1
clone size: .
J gene: TRBJ1-4
CDR3 protein: CSARVGGIFEKLFF
CDR3 DNA: TGCAGTGCTAGAGTGGGCGGTATATTTGAAAAACTGTTTTTT

D gene: .
V gene: TRBV4-3
clone size: few
J gene: TRBJ1-5
CDR3 protein: CASSQESGVANQPQHF
CDR3 DNA: TGCGCCAGCAGCCAAGAATCAGGGGTAGCCAATCAGCCCCAGCATTTT

D gene: .
V gene: TRBV20-1
clone size: .
J gene: TRBJ2-3
CDR3 protein: CSATRWKDTQYF
CDR3 DNA: TGCAGTGCTACTCGATGGAAGGATACGCAGTATTTT

D gene: .
V gene: TRBV3-1
clone size: .
J gene: TRBJ2-7
CDR3 protein: CASSQDLTLPQYF
CDR3 DNA: TGTGCCAGCAGCCAAGACTTAACTCTGCCGCAGTACTTC

D gene: .
V gene: TRBV7-9
clone size: .
J gene: TRBJ2-1
CDR3 protein: CASSLIPRDEQFF
CDR3 DNA: TGTGCCAGCAGCCTCATCCCCCGGGATGAGCAGTTCTTC

D gene: .
V gene: TRBV12-3/TRBV12-4
clone size: .
J gene: TRBJ2-1
CDR3 protein: CASSLSEANEQFF
CDR3 DNA: TGTGCCAGCAGTTTATCAGAGGCCAATGAGCAGTTCTTC

D gene: .
V gene: TRBV7-6
clone size: few
J gene: TRBJ2-3
CDR3 protein: CASSRAGGSTDTQYF
CDR3 DNA: TGTGCCAGCAGCCGCGCCGGGGGAAGCACAGATACGCAGTATTTT

D gene: TRBD1
V gene: TRBV27
clone size: few
J gene: TRBJ1-2
CDR3 protein: CASSLSGQGTGGYTF
CDR3 DNA: TGTGCCAGCAGTTTATCGGGACAGGGGACCGGCGGCTACACCTTC

D gene: .
V gene: TRBV5-1
clone size: .
J gene: TRBJ2-4
CDR3 protein: CASSLVTGFGANIQYF
CDR3 DNA: TGCGCCAGCAGCTTGGTTACGGGTTTCGGGGCAAACATTCAGTACTTC

D gene: .
V gene: TRBV5-1
clone size: .
J gene: TRBJ2-7
CDR3 protein: CASRNGEGRSYEQYF
CDR3 DNA: TGCGCCAGCAGAAATGGAGAGGGCAGATCCTACGAGCAGTACTTC

D gene: TRBD2
V gene: TRBV5-1
clone size: few
J gene: TRBJ2-7
CDR3 protein: CASSPRSGGRYEQYF
CDR3 DNA: TGCGCCAGCAGCCCTCGTAGCGGGGGACGGTACGAGCAGTACTTC

D gene: .
V gene: TRBV4-1
clone size: few
J gene: TRBJ1-1
CDR3 protein: CASSPSQGFMNTEAFF
CDR3 DNA: TGCGCCAGCAGCCCCAGTCAGGGTTTCATGAACACTGAAGCTTTCTTT

D gene: .
V gene: TRBV12-3/TRBV12-4
clone size: few
J gene: TRBJ2-7
CDR3 protein: CASSLGTQGEQYF
CDR3 DNA: TGTGCCAGCAGTTTGGGGACCCAAGGCGAGCAGTACTTC

D gene: .
V gene: TRBV5-1
clone size: .
J gene: TRBJ2-5
CDR3 protein: CASSLPLSGTGEETQYF
CDR3 DNA: TGCGCCAGCAGCTTGCCCCTCTCCGGGACGGGGGAAGAGACCCAGTACTTC

D gene: TRBD2
V gene: TRBV20-1
clone size: few
J gene: TRBJ2-1
CDR3 protein: CSARHLAGRYNEQFF
CDR3 DNA: TGCAGTGCTAGACACCTAGCGGGAAGGTATAATGAGCAGTTCTTC

D gene: .
V gene: TRBV7-9
clone size: few
J gene: TRBJ2-2
CDR3 protein: CASSLYRESGELFF
CDR3 DNA: TGTGCCAGCAGCCTCTACAGGGAGAGCGGGGAGCTGTTTTTT

D gene: TRBD2
V gene: TRBV6-5
clone size: .
J gene: TRBJ2-2
CDR3 protein: CASSSLAGKNTGELFF
CDR3 DNA: TGTGCCAGCAGTTCCCTAGCGGGGAAAAACACCGGGGAGCTGTTTTTT

D gene: .
V gene: TRBV12-3/TRBV12-4
clone size: few
J gene: TRBJ2-3
CDR3 protein: CASTSWVSTTDTQYF
CDR3 DNA: TGTGCCAGCACCTCCTGGGTCTCGACCACAGATACGCAGTATTTT

D gene: .
V gene: TRBV5-1
clone size: .
J gene: TRBJ2-3
CDR3 protein: CASSYARVSDTQYF
CDR3 DNA: TGCGCCAGCAGCTACGCCAGGGTTTCAGATACGCAGTATTTT

D gene: TRBD1
V gene: TRBV5-1
clone size: .
J gene: TRBJ2-3
CDR3 protein: CASSPNRGLGDTQYF
CDR3 DNA: TGCGCCAGCAGCCCAAACAGGGGGCTGGGAGATACGCAGTATTTT

D gene: .
V gene: TRBV15
clone size: many
J gene: TRBJ1-5
CDR3 protein: CATSRDGKQPQHF
CDR3 DNA: TGTGCCACCAGCAGAGACGGGAAACAGCCCCAGCATTTT

D gene: .
V gene: TRBV12-3/TRBV12-4
clone size: many
J gene: TRBJ1-1
CDR3 protein: CASSFVLGGEAFF
CDR3 DNA: TGTGCCAGCAGTTTCGTATTAGGCGGAGAAGCTTTCTTT

D gene: TRBD2
V gene: TRBV7-2
clone size: few
J gene: TRBJ2-3
CDR3 protein: CASRRGLAGLDTQYF
CDR3 DNA: TGTGCCAGCAGACGCGGACTAGCGGGATTGGATACGCAGTATTTT

D gene: .
V gene: TRBV4-1
clone size: few
J gene: TRBJ1-1
CDR3 protein: CASSMGEEAFF
CDR3 DNA: TGCGCCAGCAGCATGGGGGAGGAAGCTTTCTTT

D gene: .
V gene: TRBV20-1
clone size: few
J gene: TRBJ1-2
CDR3 protein: CSAFGQADGYTF
CDR3 DNA: TGCAGTGCTTTCGGGCAGGCCGATGGCTACACCTTC

D gene: .
V gene: TRBV12-3/TRBV12-4
clone size: .
J gene: TRBJ1-2
CDR3 protein: CASSLGGKYYGYTF
CDR3 DNA: TGTGCCAGCAGTTTAGGGGGCAAGTACTATGGCTACACCTTC

D gene: .
V gene: TRBV6-5
clone size: .
J gene: TRBJ2-3
CDR3 protein: CASSYSFLSSRPSTDTQYF
CDR3 DNA: TGTGCCAGCAGTTACTCGTTTTTGTCTTCGCGGCCGAGCACAGATACGCAGTATTTT

D gene: .
V gene: TRBV7-8
clone size: .
J gene: TRBJ1-1
CDR3 protein: CASSLAKVLDTEAFF
CDR3 DNA: TGTGCCAGCAGCTTAGCGAAGGTCCTCGACACTGAAGCTTTCTTT

D gene: .
V gene: TRBV9
clone size: .
J gene: TRBJ2-2
CDR3 protein: CASSVEGLSAGELFF
CDR3 DNA: TGTGCCAGCAGCGTAGAGGGTCTTTCCGCCGGGGAGCTGTTTTTT

D gene: .
V gene: TRBV7-9
clone size: once
J gene: TRBJ2-2
CDR3 protein: CASSSVVGTGELFF
CDR3 DNA: TGTGCCAGCAGCTCCGTAGTGGGCACCGGGGAGCTGTTTTTT

D gene: .
V gene: TRBV7-9
clone size: few
J gene: TRBJ2-2
CDR3 protein: CASSTSGGVNTGELFF
CDR3 DNA: TGTGCCAGCAGCACCTCCGGGGGTGTTAACACCGGGGAGCTGTTTTTT

D gene: .
V gene: TRBV7-9
clone size: few
J gene: TRBJ1-2
CDR3 protein: CASTSGGGYTF
CDR3 DNA: TGTGCCAGCACCTCTGGTGGGGGCTACACCTTC

D gene: .
V gene: TRBV9
clone size: .
J gene: TRBJ2-1
CDR3 protein: CASSISADSSYNEQFF
CDR3 DNA: TGTGCCAGCAGCATCTCAGCGGATAGCTCCTACAATGAGCAGTTCTTC

D gene: .
V gene: TRBV7-2
clone size: .
J gene: TRBJ2-7
CDR3 protein: CASSLFLSYEQYF
CDR3 DNA: TGTGCCAGCAGCTTATTCCTATCCTACGAGCAGTACTTC

D gene: .
V gene: TRBV25-1
clone size: .
J gene: TRBJ2-3
CDR3 protein: CASSSSREGTVVTDTQYF
CDR3 DNA: TGTGCCAGCAGTTCTTCTCGAGAAGGCACTGTTGTGACAGATACGCAGTATTTT

D gene: .
V gene: TRBV12-3/TRBV12-4
clone size: .
J gene: TRBJ1-1
CDR3 protein: CASSYRTENTEAFF
CDR3 DNA: TGTGCCAGCAGTTATCGGACAGAAAACACTGAAGCTTTCTTT

D gene: TRBD1
V gene: TRBV7-2
clone size: few
J gene: TRBJ2-1
CDR3 protein: CASSSLRDSLF
CDR3 DNA: TGTGCCAGCAGCTCACTCCGGGACAGCCTCTTC

D gene: .
V gene: TRBV20-1
clone size: .
J gene: TRBJ2-5
CDR3 protein: CSAYRGEETQYF
CDR3 DNA: TGCAGTGCTTATCGGGGCGAGGAGACCCAGTACTTC

D gene: TRBD1
V gene: TRBV20-1
clone size: few
J gene: TRBJ1-1
CDR3 protein: CSVSQGGQGGTEAFF
CDR3 DNA: TGCAGTGTTTCCCAGGGGGGACAGGGGGGCACTGAAGCTTTCTTT

D gene: .
V gene: TRBV12-3/TRBV12-4
clone size: .
J gene: TRBJ2-7
CDR3 protein: CASSERRASIDYEQYF
CDR3 DNA: TGTGCCAGCAGTGAACGGCGGGCCAGCATAGACTACGAGCAGTACTTC

D gene: .
V gene: TRBV12-3/TRBV12-4
clone size: few
J gene: TRBJ2-3
CDR3 protein: CASSLMGQNTQYF
CDR3 DNA: TGTGCCAGCAGTTTAATGGGGCAGAATACGCAGTATTTT

D gene: .
V gene: TRBV6-2/TRBV6-3
clone size: .
J gene: TRBJ1-2
CDR3 protein: CASQNRVGYTF
CDR3 DNA: TGTGCCAGTCAAAACAGGGTCGGCTACACCTTC

D gene: TRBD1
V gene: TRBV7-3
clone size: few
J gene: TRBJ2-2
CDR3 protein: CASSSNLGGRGELFF
CDR3 DNA: TGTGCCAGCAGCTCAAACCTAGGGGGCCGAGGGGAGCTGTTTTTT

D gene: .
V gene: TRBV2
clone size: few
J gene: TRBJ1-1
CDR3 protein: CASNNLRGRGFEAFF
CDR3 DNA: TGTGCCAGCAACAACCTTCGCGGACGGGGTTTTGAAGCTTTCTTT

D gene: .
V gene: TRBV29-1
clone size: .
J gene: TRBJ2-4
CDR3 protein: CSAMTGQGLDIQYF
CDR3 DNA: TGCAGCGCCATGACGGGCCAAGGGTTGGACATTCAGTACTTC

D gene: .
V gene: TRBV5-1
clone size: .
J gene: TRBJ2-7
CDR3 protein: CASSLDGGRGAEQYF
CDR3 DNA: TGCGCCAGCAGCTTGGACGGGGGGCGAGGTGCCGAGCAGTACTTC

D gene: TRBD1
V gene: TRBV29-1
clone size: many
J gene: TRBJ2-7
CDR3 protein: CSARRTGYEQYF
CDR3 DNA: TGCAGCGCCCGTCGGACAGGTTACGAGCAGTACTTC

D gene: .
V gene: TRBV7-9
clone size: many
J gene: TRBJ2-3
CDR3 protein: CASSTTGGTDTQYF
CDR3 DNA: TGTGCCAGCAGCACAACGGGGGGCACAGATACGCAGTATTTT

D gene: .
V gene: TRBV7-9
clone size: .
J gene: TRBJ2-1
CDR3 protein: CASRHGGVGHNEQFF
CDR3 DNA: TGTGCCAGCAGACACGGCGGGGTCGGCCACAATGAGCAGTTCTTC

D gene: .
V gene: TRBV7-2
clone size: .
J gene: TRBJ2-1
CDR3 protein: CASSHRDGAYNEQFF
CDR3 DNA: TGTGCCAGCAGCCACCGGGACGGAGCCTACAATGAGCAGTTCTTC

D gene: .
V gene: TRBV5-1
clone size: .
J gene: TRBJ2-3
CDR3 protein: CASSLEHPGTDTQYF
CDR3 DNA: TGCGCCAGCAGCTTGGAACACCCCGGCACAGATACGCAGTATTTT

D gene: TRBD1
V gene: TRBV11-1
clone size: once
J gene: TRBJ2-5
CDR3 protein: CASSLGDRGLKETQYF
CDR3 DNA: TGTGCCAGCAGCTTAGGTGACAGGGGCCTAAAAGAGACCCAGTACTTC